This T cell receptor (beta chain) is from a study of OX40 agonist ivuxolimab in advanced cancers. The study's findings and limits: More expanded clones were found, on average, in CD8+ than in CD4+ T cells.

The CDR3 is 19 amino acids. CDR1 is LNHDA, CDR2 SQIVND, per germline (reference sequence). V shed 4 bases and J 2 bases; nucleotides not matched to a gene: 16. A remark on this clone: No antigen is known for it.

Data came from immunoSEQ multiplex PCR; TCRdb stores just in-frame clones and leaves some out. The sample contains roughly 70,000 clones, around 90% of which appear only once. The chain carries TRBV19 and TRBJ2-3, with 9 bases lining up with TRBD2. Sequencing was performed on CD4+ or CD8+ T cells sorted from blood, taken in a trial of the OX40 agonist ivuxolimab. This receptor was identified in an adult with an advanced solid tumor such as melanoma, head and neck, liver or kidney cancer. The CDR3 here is CASSTEKRGALHLTDTQYF. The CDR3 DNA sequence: TGTGCCAGTAGTACCGAGAAGCGGGGGGCCCTTCACCTCACAGATACGCAGTATTTT.